This is a list of T cell receptor beta chains from one sample in a study of regulatory T cells in long-lasting Graves disease. TCRdb analysed the multiplex PCR reads with MiXCR anew, one entry per CDR3 protein. The top ten hold about 61% of the sample, which has about 300,000 distinct CDR3 sequences, 22% seen once. Sequenced here: peripheral blood mononuclear cells (PBMCs), sampled when the disease was refractory, from a patient treated with antithyroid drugs. All receptors come from a female donor with Graves disease. Each CDR3 is given with its conserved first and last residue. The D gene is left open where the match is weak. Expanded clones are given a class, and other clones once, few, many or no size at all.

clone size	D gene	V gene	J gene	CDR3 length	CDR3 protein	CDR3 DNA
-	TRBD2	TRBV4-1	TRBJ2-3	15	CASSQPSGGTDTQYF	TGCGCCAGCAGCCAACCTAGCGGGGGCACAGATACGCAGTATTTT
-	-	TRBV5-1	TRBJ1-1	12	CASSLERDEAFF	TGCGCCAGCAGCTTGGAACGGGATGAAGCTTTCTTT
-	TRBD1	TRBV5-5	TRBJ2-1	13	CASSWTGGNEQFF	TGTGCCAGCAGCTGGACAGGGGGGAATGAGCAGTTCTTC
-	-	TRBV20-1	TRBJ2-7	12	CSAEGGSYGQYF	TGCAGTGCTGAGGGGGGATCCTACGGGCAGTACTTC
many	TRBD2	TRBV2	TRBJ2-5	15	CASRQLAGGQETQYF	TGTGCCAGCAGGCAACTAGCGGGAGGACAAGAGACCCAGTACTTC
many	-	TRBV19	TRBJ1-2	14	CASEDSSANYGYTF	TGTGCCAGTGAGGACAGCTCAGCTAACTATGGCTACACCTTC
-	-	TRBV5-1	TRBJ2-3	15	CASSSDGTSTDTQYF	TGCGCCAGCAGCTCGGACGGTACTAGCACAGATACGCAGTATTTT
many	TRBD1	TRBV9	TRBJ1-5	14	CASSVEGGHQPQHF	TGTGCCAGCAGCGTAGAAGGGGGCCATCAGCCCCAGCATTTT
many	-	TRBV15	TRBJ1-2	16	CATSRRDGEGRDGYTF	TGTGCCACCAGCAGAAGAGACGGGGAGGGACGCGATGGCTACACCTTC
few	-	TRBV28	TRBJ1-6	15	CASSLFGGDNSPLHF	TGTGCCAGCAGTTTATTTGGGGGAGACAATTCACCCCTCCACTTT
-	TRBD1	TRBV11-2	TRBJ2-1	15	CASSFDRGPYNEQFF	TGTGCCAGCAGCTTCGACAGGGGTCCCTACAATGAGCAGTTCTTC
-	-	TRBV3-1	TRBJ1-5	14	CASSQVITKRPQHF	TGTGCCAGCAGCCAAGTGATCACGAAGAGGCCCCAGCATTTT
-	-	TRBV30	TRBJ2-6	14	CAWSDLPGANVLTF	TGTGCCTGGAGCGATCTACCTGGGGCCAACGTCCTGACTTTC
-	-	TRBV4-1	TRBJ1-4	14	CASSLNRVREKLFF	TGCGCCAGCAGCCTCAACAGGGTTCGGGAAAAACTGTTTTTT
-	-	TRBV25-1	TRBJ2-7	10	CASRLSGPYF	TGTGCCAGCAGGCTGTCGGGACCGTACTTC
-	-	TRBV18	TRBJ1-2	14	CASSIRGTDYGYTF	TGTGCCAGCTCAATCCGGGGGACCGACTATGGCTACACCTTC
-	-	TRBV7-7	TRBJ2-5	15	CASSLDLGAQETQYF	TGTGCTAGCAGCTTAGATCTGGGGGCGCAGGAGACCCAGTACTTC
few	TRBD1	TRBV18	TRBJ2-7	14	CASSPQGDSYEQYF	TGTGCCAGCTCACCCCAGGGGGACTCCTACGAGCAGTACTTC
-	TRBD1	TRBV20-1	TRBJ2-7	14	CSARVRTGVYEQYF	TGCAGTGCTAGGGTCCGGACAGGAGTCTACGAGCAGTACTTC
-	-	TRBV20-1	TRBJ1-1	14	CSAGGGGTNTEAFF	TGCAGTGCAGGGGGTGGGGGGACGAACACTGAAGCTTTCTTT
many	TRBD1	TRBV28	TRBJ1-4	15	CASSQDRVRDEKLFF	TGTGCCAGCAGTCAGGACAGGGTGCGGGATGAAAAACTGTTTTTT
many	TRBD1	TRBV28	TRBJ1-5	15	CASSIQGASNQPQHF	TGTGCCAGCAGTATACAGGGGGCCAGCAATCAGCCCCAGCATTTT
-	TRBD1	TRBV12-3/TRBV12-4	TRBJ2-3	16	CASSLALGQSTDTQYF	TGTGCCAGCAGTTTAGCGCTGGGACAGAGCACAGATACGCAGTATTTT
-	-	TRBV7-8	TRBJ1-5	16	CASSPTRAYSNQPQHF	TGTGCCAGCAGCCCTACTAGGGCCTATAGCAATCAGCCCCAGCATTTT
few	TRBD2	TRBV3-1	TRBJ2-7	14	CASSRGTRGYEQYF	TGTGCCAGCAGCCGCGGGACTAGAGGGTACGAGCAGTACTTC
many	-	TRBV28	TRBJ2-7	11	CASTTGYEQYF	TGTGCCAGTACTACAGGCTACGAGCAGTACTTC
few	TRBD2	TRBV7-9	TRBJ2-3	16	CASSLWTSGYTDTQYF	TGTGCCAGCAGCCTTTGGACTAGCGGCTACACAGATACGCAGTATTTT
-	TRBD2	TRBV27	TRBJ2-1	14	CASTTSGRVNEQFF	TGTGCCAGCACGACTAGCGGGAGGGTCAATGAGCAGTTCTTC
many	-	TRBV19	TRBJ1-5	13	CASRTYSNQPQHF	TGTGCCAGTAGGACATATAGCAATCAGCCCCAGCATTTT
-	TRBD1	TRBV5-1	TRBJ1-1	15	CASSWGTGRNTEAFF	TGCGCCAGCAGCTGGGGGACAGGTAGGAACACTGAAGCTTTCTTT
few	-	TRBV6-1	TRBJ2-7	12	CASSRYDRTSYF	TGTGCCAGCAGCCGCTACGACCGGACCTCGTACTTC
once	-	TRBV5-6	TRBJ2-7	14	CASSFFVKAYEQYF	TGTGCCAGCAGCTTTTTTGTAAAAGCCTACGAGCAGTACTTC
few	-	TRBV15	TRBJ2-5	14	CATSRDTSLETQYF	TGTGCCACCAGCAGAGATACTAGCTTGGAGACCCAGTACTTC
-	-	TRBV5-1	TRBJ1-2	15	CASSLGRLGVYGYTF	TGCGCCAGCAGCCTCGGACGGTTGGGAGTCTATGGCTACACCTTC
-	TRBD2	TRBV20-1	TRBJ2-5	12	CSAGTSLETQYF	TGCAGTGCGGGGACTAGTCTAGAGACCCAGTACTTC
-	TRBD2	TRBV2	TRBJ2-5	15	CASSDGSGRRGTQHF	TGTGCCAGCAGTGACGGTAGCGGGAGGAGGGGGACCCAGCACTTC
many	-	TRBV6-2/TRBV6-3	TRBJ2-7	15	CASSYSNTFPYEQYF	TGTGCCAGCAGTTACTCGAACACGTTTCCCTACGAGCAGTACTTC
many	TRBD1	TRBV18	TRBJ2-5	15	CASSPIDRGQKTQYF	TGTGCCAGCTCACCAATCGACAGGGGGCAAAAGACCCAGTACTTC
-	-	TRBV28	TRBJ2-1	13	CASKETDYNEQFF	TGTGCCAGCAAAGAGACGGACTACAATGAGCAGTTCTTC
many	-	TRBV7-2	TRBJ2-5	13	CASSTAGAETQYF	TGTGCCAGCAGCACAGCGGGTGCCGAGACCCAGTACTTC
many	-	TRBV11-2	TRBJ2-5	17	CASSHRGGLGLVETQYF	TGTGCCAGCAGCCACAGAGGAGGGCTAGGTCTGGTAGAGACCCAGTACTTC
many	-	TRBV12-3/TRBV12-4	TRBJ1-5	18	CASSPRTADLYSNQPQHF	TGTGCCAGCAGTCCAAGGACCGCCGACCTTTATAGCAATCAGCCCCAGCATTTT
many	-	TRBV28	TRBJ1-1	12	CASSPRTAQAFF	TGTGCCAGCAGTCCCAGGACAGCACAAGCTTTCTTT
-	TRBD2	TRBV7-2	TRBJ2-5	15	CASSRLAGGGETQYF	TGTGCCAGCAGCCGACTAGCGGGGGGCGGGGAGACCCAGTACTTC
-	-	TRBV4-2	TRBJ2-2	16	CASSQESGVNTGELFF	TGTGCCAGCAGCCAAGAATCAGGGGTCAACACCGGGGAGCTGTTTTTT
-	-	TRBV6-2/TRBV6-3	TRBJ1-5	15	CASSYSIGEHQPQHF	TGTGCCAGCAGTTACTCGATAGGTGAGCATCAGCCCCAGCATTTT
few	TRBD2	TRBV11-2	TRBJ2-7	16	CASSSNLGLASYEQYF	TGTGCCAGCAGCTCAAACCTAGGACTAGCGAGCTACGAGCAGTACTTC
many	-	TRBV30	TRBJ1-1	11	CAWRREEEAFF	TGTGCCTGGAGAAGGGAGGAAGAAGCTTTCTTT
many	-	TRBV28	TRBJ1-1	12	CASSNQGLGAFF	TGTGCCAGCAGTAACCAGGGTTTGGGAGCTTTCTTT
few	TRBD2	TRBV2	TRBJ2-2	15	CASNSAGANTGELFF	TGTGCCAGCAATTCAGCGGGAGCCAACACCGGGGAGCTGTTTTTT
-	TRBD1	TRBV10-2	TRBJ2-7	15	CASSETRDRGNEQYF	TGCGCCAGCAGTGAAACCCGGGACAGGGGTAACGAGCAGTACTTC
-	-	TRBV19	TRBJ1-1	14	CASSIWPLNTEAFF	TGTGCCAGTAGTATTTGGCCCTTGAACACTGAAGCTTTCTTT
few	TRBD1	TRBV7-2	TRBJ2-5	14	CASSLGTGEAAQYF	TGTGCCAGCAGCTTAGGGACAGGGGAGGCTGCCCAGTACTTC
many	TRBD1	TRBV2	TRBJ2-2	15	CASSEGQANTGELFF	TGTGCCAGCAGTGAGGGACAGGCGAACACCGGGGAGCTGTTTTTT
many	-	TRBV7-2	TRBJ2-5	14	CASSLQGVQETQYF	TGTGCCAGCAGCTTACAGGGTGTCCAAGAGACCCAGTACTTC
many	-	TRBV28	TRBJ1-2	13	CASRIPGTYGYTF	TGTGCCAGCAGGATCCCAGGGACCTATGGCTACACCTTC
-	-	TRBV7-2	TRBJ1-6	15	CASGPPGGWDSPLHF	TGTGCCAGCGGGCCCCCGGGGGGCTGGGATTCACCCCTCCACTTT
-	TRBD2	TRBV5-1	TRBJ2-1	17	CASSLSQAGGAYNEQFF	TGCGCCAGCAGCTTGTCGCAAGCGGGAGGGGCCTACAATGAGCAGTTCTTC
many	-	TRBV7-2	TRBJ2-7	14	CASSPREPFYEQYF	TGTGCCAGCAGCCCCAGGGAACCTTTCTACGAGCAGTACTTC
few	-	TRBV4-1	TRBJ1-6	15	CASSQEAQYNSPLHF	TGCGCCAGCAGCCAAGAGGCCCAATATAATTCACCCCTCCACTTT